These T cell receptor beta chains were read from a single sample in a study of blood T cell repertoires in COVID-19. Clones were read by immunoSEQ multiplex PCR, and TCRdb kept only the in-frame ones, dropping some. Among approximately 90,000 clones, approximately 90% were seen once, and the ten largest hold about 1.7%. The specimen sequenced was peripheral blood. The source of these receptors is a man aged 60 to 75 with acute or convalescent COVID-19. Both conserved end residues are part of each CDR3. The D gene is left open where the match is weak. Some rows mark clone size as missing; the rest say once, few, many or name a class of expanded clone.

NA TRBJ2-2 NA TRBV29-1 TGCAGCGTTGACGGGGGAATGAACACCGGGGAGCTGTTTTTT CSVDGGMNTGELFF
NA TRBJ2-1 NA TRBV5-6 TGTGCCAGCAGCTACATAACGGGGCTACCGCGGGGGCAGTTCTTC CASSYITGLPRGQFF
once TRBJ1-6 TRBD1 TRBV5-1 TGCGCCAGCTCAATCGATATAACGGGACAGATAAATAATTCACCCCTCCACTTT CASSIDITGQINNSPLHF
NA TRBJ1-4 NA TRBV6-5 TGTGCCAGCAAGTTAACAGGAAGCACTAATGAAAAACTGTTTTTT CASKLTGSTNEKLFF
NA TRBJ1-1 TRBD1 TRBV11-2 TGTGCCAGCAGCTTAGCACAGGGGACAAACACTGAAGCTTTCTTT CASSLAQGTNTEAFF
NA TRBJ2-1 TRBD2 TRBV18 TGTGCCAGCTCACCACCGTCTCTAGCGGGGGGGAACAATGAGCAGTTCTTC CASSPPSLAGGNNEQFF
NA TRBJ2-5 TRBD2 TRBV29-1 TGCAGCGCGGGAGGCGGGGGATTCCAAGAGACCCAGTACTTC CSAGGGGFQETQYF
NA TRBJ2-3 NA TRBV29-1 TGCAGCGTTACAAGCACAGATACGCAGTATTTT CSVTSTDTQYF
NA TRBJ2-1 TRBD1 TRBV19 TGTGCCAGTAGTATGGGAGGGACAGGGTGGCCCTACAATGAGCAGTTCTTC CASSMGGTGWPYNEQFF
NA TRBJ1-1 TRBD1 TRBV5-4 TGTGCCAGCAGCCGGGACAGGGGGCCACTATTCAACACTGAAGCTTTCTTT CASSRDRGPLFNTEAFF
NA TRBJ1-2 NA TRBV12-3/TRBV12-4 TGTGCCAGCAGCGTCAGGAACTATGGCTACACCTTC CASSVRNYGYTF
NA TRBJ1-2 NA TRBV30 TGTGCCTGGAGTCCTCAGGGGCACTATGGCTACACCTTC CAWSPQGHYGYTF
NA TRBJ1-1 TRBD1 TRBV4-2 TGTGCCAGCAGCCTGACAGGGGTGGGCACTGAAGCTTTCTTT CASSLTGVGTEAFF
NA TRBJ2-1 TRBD2 TRBV27 TGTGCCAGCAGTCCGCCGGGCCTCATAGCGGGACACTCCTACAATGAGCAGTTCTTC CASSPPGLIAGHSYNEQFF
NA TRBJ2-3 TRBD1 TRBV24-1 TGTGCCACCAGTCTGACAGGGGCAGATACGCAGTATTTT CATSLTGADTQYF
NA TRBJ1-6 NA TRBV28 TGTGCCACCCCCGCATTTAGGGGAAGCTCACCCCTCCACTTT CATPAFRGSSPLHF
NA TRBJ1-2 NA TRBV5-1 TGCGCCAGCAGCTCCCTTGGGGGGGAAGAAGGGCACCTATATGGCTACACCTTC CASSSLGGEEGHLYGYTF
NA TRBJ2-7 NA TRBV5-4 TGTGCCAGCAGCCAGGGACAAGTCGACGAGCAGTACTTC CASSQGQVDEQYF
once TRBJ2-1 TRBD2 TRBV7-2 TGTGCCAGCAGCCCCGTTGGGCGGGGGGGCTCCTACAATGAGCAGTTCTTC CASSPVGRGGSYNEQFF
NA TRBJ1-2 NA TRBV21-1 TGTGCCAGCAGCAAACTTGGGACAACCTCCCCCTATGGCTACACCTTC CASSKLGTTSPYGYTF
NA TRBJ1-1 NA TRBV18 TGTGCCAGCTCCCGGGACTCATGGGACACTGAAGCTTTCTTT CASSRDSWDTEAFF
NA TRBJ1-2 NA TRBV10-3 TGTGCCATCAGAGCCTCGGACAGCCGGCAGGGCTACACCTTC CAIRASDSRQGYTF
NA TRBJ2-2 NA TRBV5-4 TGTGCCAGCAGCCCGCAGGCGGGAAACACCGGGGAGCTGTTTTTT CASSPQAGNTGELFF
NA TRBJ1-2 TRBD1 TRBV6-1 TGTGCCAGCAGTGTGCCCACAGGGGAGAGGAACTATGGCTACACCTTC CASSVPTGERNYGYTF
NA TRBJ2-7 TRBD2 TRBV3-1/TRBV3-2 TGTGCCAGCAGCCAAGCCACTAGCGGGGACTACGAGCAGTACTTC CASSQATSGDYEQYF
NA TRBJ1-1 TRBD1 TRBV10-3 TGTGCCATCAGGGGACAGACGAACACTGAAGCTTTCTTT CAIRGQTNTEAFF
NA TRBJ1-5 TRBD1 TRBV5-1 TGCGCCAGCAGCTTGGAGGGACAGGGGAATCAGCCCCAGCATTTT CASSLEGQGNQPQHF
NA TRBJ2-3 NA TRBV18 TGTGCCAGCTCACCAGCGGCGGGGGCCACAGATACGCAGTATTTT CASSPAAGATDTQYF
NA TRBJ2-3 NA TRBV28 TGTGCCAGCAGGGACCGGGCAAGGGGTACGCAGTATTTT CASRDRARGTQYF
NA TRBJ1-5 NA TRBV5-4 TGTGCCAGCAGCTTGTGGGGGGATCGGAAGCCCCAGCATTTT CASSLWGDRKPQHF
NA TRBJ1-2 TRBD1 TRBV5-1 TGCGCCAGCAGCTTTATCACAGGGGGGAATGGCTACACCTTC CASSFITGGNGYTF
NA TRBJ1-2 NA TRBV12-3/TRBV12-4 TGTGCCAGCAGTTTTGGGGGGTATGGCTACACCTTC CASSFGGYGYTF
NA TRBJ1-2 TRBD1 TRBV19 TGTGCCAGTAGTATAGCTAGTTTTCAGTGGGACAGGGACCCGATGCATGGCTACACCTTC CASSIASFQWDRDPMHGYTF
NA TRBJ1-1 TRBD1 TRBV6-5 TGTGCCAGCAGTACGGGACAGGGGATTACTGAAGCTTTCTTT CASSTGQGITEAFF
NA TRBJ1-5 TRBD1 TRBV11-2 TGTGCCAGCAGCACAGGGGTCAATCAGCCCCAGCATTTT CASSTGVNQPQHF
NA TRBJ1-1 NA TRBV6-5 TGTGCCCGACCACAGGTTACTGAAGCTTTCTTT CARPQVTEAFF
once TRBJ2-1 TRBD2 TRBV6-4 TGTGCCAGCAGTGACTCGGGAAGCGGGGGGGATGAGCAGTTCTTC CASSDSGSGGDEQFF
NA TRBJ2-5 NA TRBV5-1 TGCGCCAGCCACTTGCAGGGAATTGAGACCCAGTACTTC CASHLQGIETQYF
NA TRBJ1-2 NA TRBV19 TGTGCCAGTAGTTTAAGGCAGGGGTTCTATGGCTACACCTTC CASSLRQGFYGYTF
NA TRBJ1-2 NA TRBV27 NA CASSSSTGGRGYTF
few TRBJ1-2 NA TRBV3-1/TRBV3-2 TGTGCCAGCAGCCATTGGGACTCCCCCTATGGCTACACCTTC CASSHWDSPYGYTF